The 8 T cell receptor beta chains given below trace back to one sample, sequenced in a study of early T cells in non-severe SARS-CoV-2 infection. TCRdb re-called the 5' RACE reads with MiXCR, one entry per CDR3 protein. The sample contains 20,000 to 25,000 distinct CDR3 sequences, more than 3.5% of which appear only once. Sequenced material: whole blood. The receptors come from an adult who was a healthcare worker with PCR-confirmed SARS-CoV-2 infection or an uninfected control (not recorded which).

In its sample, this clonotype was seen a few times. This chain uses TRBV7-8 with TRBJ2-2; the D is unclear. The ends were cut back, 5 bases at V and 5 bases at J, with 9 bases in the middle. This CDR3 has 13 amino acids. Germline CDR1 SGHVS, CDR2 FQNEAQ. CDR3 sequence: CASSPLGTGELFF. CDR3 DNA sequence: TGTGCCAGCAGCCCCTTAGGAACCGGGGAGCTGTTTTTT.

The genes are TRBV3-1 and TRBJ2-5; 11 bases fit TRBD2. In germline, CDR1 is LGHDT, CDR2 YNNKEL (reference sequence). The trim removed 2 bases at V and 3 bases at J, leaving 17 bases unmatched. The CDR3 contains 20 residues. The CDR3 here is CASSQFGLAGGNIKKETQYF. The DNA for the CDR3 is TGTGCCAGCAGCCAATTTGGTCTAGCGGGGGGTAACATAAAGAAAGAGACCCAGTACTTC.

This clonotype was counted only a few times. The chain has TRBV7-3 and TRBJ2-1; TRBD2 is a possible D gene (6 bases). V lost 2 bases and J lost 3, with 8 bases in between. CDR1 SGHTA and CDR2 FQGTGA come from the germline V gene. This CDR3 spans 14 amino acids. The CDR3 bases are TGTGCCAGCAGCTTAGCGGGATACTACAATGAGCAGTTCTTC. This encodes CASSLAGYYNEQFF.

In this sample, this clonotype turned up once. The V call is TRBV7-6, the J call TRBJ2-5, with a possible D match to TRBD1 (6 bases). Germline V gene data show CDR1 as SGHVS and CDR2 as FNYEAQ. V was trimmed by 6 bases and J by 5 bases, leaving 13 bases between them. This CDR3 has 13 residues. The chain's CDR3 is CASSPTGLETQYF. The DNA of the CDR3 is TGTGCCAGCAGTCCCACAGGGTTGGAGACCCAGTACTTC.

This clonotype has just a few counts. The chain employs TRBV12-3 or TRBV12-4 and TRBJ2-3, with a weak D call TRBD1 (6 bases). The CDR3 spans 14 residues. V shed 6 bases and J shed 0 bases, with 10 bases lying between them. The CDR3 DNA reads as TGTGCCAGCAGGAAGGGGGAGAGCACAGATACGCAGTATTTT. Translation: CASRKGESTDTQYF.

This clonotype was picked up many times. This rearrangement joins TRBV24-1 to TRBJ2-2, with 8 nucleotides matching TRBD2. Per germline, CDR1 KGHDR and CDR2 SFDVKD. Trimming removed 4 bases from V and 10 bases from J; junction bases left unmatched: 7. The length of the CDR3 is 14 residues. CDR3 sequence (DNA): TGTGCCACCAGTGACCCGGCGGGGGGCGCGGAGCTGTTTTTT. This codes for CATSDPAGGAELFF.

In its sample, this clonotype was seen a few times. CDR3 in amino acids: CASRTLAGAEETQYF. The CDR3 DNA is TGTGCCAGCAGGACCCTAGCGGGGGCCGAAGAGACCCAGTACTTC. The V and J genes are TRBV28 and TRBJ2-5; 10 nucleotides agree with TRBD2. From germline, CDR1 is MDHEN and CDR2 SYDVKM. This CDR3 spans 15 amino acids. J lost 3 bases, V lost 6 bases, and 7 bases had no gene match.

This clonotype was counted ten times or more. J is TRBJ1-6 and V is TRBV4-1, with D hard to call. V gave up 3 bases and J gave up 5 bases, with 8 bases separating them. This CDR3 is 14 amino acids long. Germline V gene sequence: CDR1 MGHRA, CDR2 YSYEKL. The CDR3 DNA is TGCGCCAGCAGCCACCCCACGGATAATTCACCCCTCCACTTT. The encoded protein is CASSHPTDNSPLHF.